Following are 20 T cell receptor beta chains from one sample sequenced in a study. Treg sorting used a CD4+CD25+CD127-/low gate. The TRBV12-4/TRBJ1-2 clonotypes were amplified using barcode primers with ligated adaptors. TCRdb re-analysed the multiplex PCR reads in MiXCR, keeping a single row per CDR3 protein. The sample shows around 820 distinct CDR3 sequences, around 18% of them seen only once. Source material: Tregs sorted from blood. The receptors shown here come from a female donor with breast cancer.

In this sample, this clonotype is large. The CDR3 DNA is TGTGCCAGCTCACAGATGGGTGGCTACACCTTC. Protein product: CASSQMGGYTF. The V gene is TRBV12-3 or TRBV12-4, the J gene TRBJ1-2; D is ambiguous. This CDR3 is built from 11 residues. V lost 8 bases to trimming and J lost 7 bases, with 11 bases between them.

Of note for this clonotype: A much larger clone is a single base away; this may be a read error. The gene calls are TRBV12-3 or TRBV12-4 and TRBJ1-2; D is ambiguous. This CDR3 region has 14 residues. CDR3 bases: TGTGCCAACAGTTTAGGCGGACCAGATTATGGCTACACCTTC. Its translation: CANSLGGPDYGYTF.

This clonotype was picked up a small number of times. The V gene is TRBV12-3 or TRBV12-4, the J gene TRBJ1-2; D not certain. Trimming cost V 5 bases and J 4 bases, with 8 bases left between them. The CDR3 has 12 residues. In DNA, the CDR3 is TGTGCCAGCAGTCCGACAACCTATGGCTACACCTTC. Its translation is CASSPTTYGYTF.

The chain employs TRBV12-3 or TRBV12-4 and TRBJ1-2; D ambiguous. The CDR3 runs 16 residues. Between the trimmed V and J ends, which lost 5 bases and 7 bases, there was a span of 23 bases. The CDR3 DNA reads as TGTGCCAGCAGTCCCTTAACAGAGGGCGAAAGTTTTGGCTACACCTTC. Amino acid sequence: CASSPLTEGESFGYTF.

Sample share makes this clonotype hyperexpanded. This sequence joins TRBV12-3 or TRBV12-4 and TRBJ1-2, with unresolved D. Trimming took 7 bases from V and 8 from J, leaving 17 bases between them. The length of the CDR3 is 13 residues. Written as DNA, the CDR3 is TGTGCCAGCACCCCATCGGTGTTGGGAGGCTACACCTTC. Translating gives CASTPSVLGGYTF.

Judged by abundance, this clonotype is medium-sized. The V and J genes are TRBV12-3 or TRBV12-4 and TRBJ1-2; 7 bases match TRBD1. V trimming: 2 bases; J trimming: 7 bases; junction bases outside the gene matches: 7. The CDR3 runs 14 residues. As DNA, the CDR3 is TGTGCCAGCAGTTTAAGAGACAGGGTTGGTGGCTACACCTTC. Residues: CASSLRDRVGGYTF.

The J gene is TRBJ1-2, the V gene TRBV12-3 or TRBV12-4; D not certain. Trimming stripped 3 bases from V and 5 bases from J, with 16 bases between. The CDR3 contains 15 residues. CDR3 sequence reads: CASSLVDRVGYGYTF. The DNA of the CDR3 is TGTGCCAGCAGTTTGGTTGACCGCGTGGGATATGGCTACACCTTC.

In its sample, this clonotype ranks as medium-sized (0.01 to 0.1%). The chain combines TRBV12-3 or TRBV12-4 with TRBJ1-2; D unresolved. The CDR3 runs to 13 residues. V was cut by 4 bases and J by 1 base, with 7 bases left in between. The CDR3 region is CASSSGNNYGYTF. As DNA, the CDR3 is TGTGCCAGCAGTTCCGGAAATAACTATGGCTACACCTTC.

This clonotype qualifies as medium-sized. CDR3 amino acids: CASSPSQGSGYTF. In DNA, the CDR3 is TGTGCCAGCAGCCCCTCCCAGGGGTCTGGCTACACCTTC. The V gene is TRBV12-3 or TRBV12-4, the J gene TRBJ1-2, with a tentative D call TRBD1 (6 bases). The length of the CDR3 is 13 residues. V lost 6 bases and J 7 bases, leaving 15 bases between the germline ends.

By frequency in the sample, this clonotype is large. The CDR3 protein is CASSLGLNYGYTF. The CDR3 region has the DNA TGTGCCAGCAGTTTGGGTCTTAACTATGGCTACACCTTC. The chain uses TRBV12-3 or TRBV12-4 and TRBJ1-2, with no clear D. The CDR3 is made up of 13 amino acids. The V end lost 3 bases, the J end lost 1 base, and 6 bases lay between the germline ends.

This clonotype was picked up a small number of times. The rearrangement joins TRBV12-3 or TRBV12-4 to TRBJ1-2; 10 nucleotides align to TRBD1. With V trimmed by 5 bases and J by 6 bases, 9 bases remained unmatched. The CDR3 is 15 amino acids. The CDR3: CASSPAGTGVNGYTF. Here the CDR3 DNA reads TGTGCCAGCAGTCCGGCCGGGACAGGGGTAAATGGCTACACCTTC.

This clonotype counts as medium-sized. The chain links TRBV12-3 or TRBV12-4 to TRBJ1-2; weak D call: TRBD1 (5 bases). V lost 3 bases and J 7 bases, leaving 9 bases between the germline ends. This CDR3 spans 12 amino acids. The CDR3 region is CASSFGGVGYTF. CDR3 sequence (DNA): TGTGCCAGCAGTTTTGGAGGGGTTGGCTACACCTTC.

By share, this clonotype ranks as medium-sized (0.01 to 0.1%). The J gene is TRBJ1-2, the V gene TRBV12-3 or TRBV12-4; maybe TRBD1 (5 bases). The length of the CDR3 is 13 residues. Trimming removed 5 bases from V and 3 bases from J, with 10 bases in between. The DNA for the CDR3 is TGTGCCAGCAGTCCCGGGACGGACTATGGCTACACCTTC. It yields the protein CASSPGTDYGYTF.

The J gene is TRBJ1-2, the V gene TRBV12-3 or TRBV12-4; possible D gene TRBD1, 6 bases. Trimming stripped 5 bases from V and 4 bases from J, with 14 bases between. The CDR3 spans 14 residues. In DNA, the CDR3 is TGTGCCAGCAGTGATCCGGGACACGGCTATGGCTACACCTTC. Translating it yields CASSDPGHGYGYTF.

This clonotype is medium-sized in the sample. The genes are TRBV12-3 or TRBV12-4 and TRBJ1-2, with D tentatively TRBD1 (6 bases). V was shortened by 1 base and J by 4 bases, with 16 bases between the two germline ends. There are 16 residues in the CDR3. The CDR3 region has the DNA TGTGCCAGCAGTTTAGAACAGGGCCGTGGGAGCTATGGCTACACCTTC. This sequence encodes CASSLEQGRGSYGYTF.

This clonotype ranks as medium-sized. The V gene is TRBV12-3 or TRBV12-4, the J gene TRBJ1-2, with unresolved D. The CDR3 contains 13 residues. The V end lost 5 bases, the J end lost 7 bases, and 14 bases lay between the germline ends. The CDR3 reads CASSQLPRTGYTF. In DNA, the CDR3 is TGTGCCAGCAGTCAGTTGCCACGGACTGGCTACACCTTC.

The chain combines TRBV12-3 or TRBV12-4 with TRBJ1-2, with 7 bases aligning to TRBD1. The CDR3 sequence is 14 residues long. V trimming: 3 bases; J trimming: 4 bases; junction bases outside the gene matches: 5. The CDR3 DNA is TGTGCCAGCAGTTTGGCCGGGACAGTCTATGGCTACACCTTC. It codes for CASSLAGTVYGYTF.

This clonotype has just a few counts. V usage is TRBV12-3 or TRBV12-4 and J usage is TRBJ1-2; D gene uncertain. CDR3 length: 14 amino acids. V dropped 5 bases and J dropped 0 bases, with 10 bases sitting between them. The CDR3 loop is CASSLMVANYGYTF. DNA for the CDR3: TGTGCCAGCAGTCTTATGGTAGCTAACTATGGCTACACCTTC.

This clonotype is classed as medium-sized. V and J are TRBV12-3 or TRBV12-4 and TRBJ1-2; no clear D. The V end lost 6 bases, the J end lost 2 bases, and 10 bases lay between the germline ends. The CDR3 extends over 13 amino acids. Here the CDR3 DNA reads TGTGCCAGCAGACCCGGACCGAACTATGGCTACACCTTC. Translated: CASRPGPNYGYTF.

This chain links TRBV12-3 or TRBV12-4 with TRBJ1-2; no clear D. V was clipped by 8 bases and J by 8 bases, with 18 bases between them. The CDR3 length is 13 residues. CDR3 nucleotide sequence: TGTGCCAGCCAAACCGTGGGCTTTACAGGCTACACCTTC. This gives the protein CASQTVGFTGYTF.